By its share, the clone carrying this T cell receptor (beta chain) is medium-sized (0.01 to 0.1%). Its antigen is undetermined. These data originate in a study of siplizumab effects on memory and regulatory T cells. Study-level results: No naive or memory phenotype could be assigned to roughly 75-96% of proliferating clones. The alloresponse seemed to draw substantially on naive T cells, which appeared more diverse than memory cells. Sequences below about 10^-5 frequency were poorly captured. As a result, only a minor fraction of alloreactive clones mapped to unstimulated subsets. Tregs proliferating in siplizumab cultures lacked confirmation of their suppressive function.

TCRdb's copy holds only in-frame clones and misses some; the assay was immunoSEQ multiplex PCR. The sample records around 15,000 clones, around 46% being singletons. In germline, CDR1 is GTSNPN, CDR2 SVGIG (reference sequence). This CDR3 comprises 14 residues. V was trimmed by 1 base and J by 6 bases, leaving 15 bases between them. For 6 days at 37°C, the mixed lymphocyte reaction cells were kept in coculture. The chain carries TRBV30 and TRBJ1-2; D not resolved. The source of this sequence is a human donor in good health; the cells came from an allogeneic mixed lymphocyte reaction. Some clones in this sample may be carry-over from other donors' samples. Sequencing used CFSE-low (dividing) CD4+ T cells sorted from an allogeneic mixed lymphocyte reaction. This chain's CDR3 is CAWSEGGNFDGYTF. CDR3 nucleotides: TGTGCCTGGAGTGAGGGAGGGAATTTTGATGGCTACACCTTC.